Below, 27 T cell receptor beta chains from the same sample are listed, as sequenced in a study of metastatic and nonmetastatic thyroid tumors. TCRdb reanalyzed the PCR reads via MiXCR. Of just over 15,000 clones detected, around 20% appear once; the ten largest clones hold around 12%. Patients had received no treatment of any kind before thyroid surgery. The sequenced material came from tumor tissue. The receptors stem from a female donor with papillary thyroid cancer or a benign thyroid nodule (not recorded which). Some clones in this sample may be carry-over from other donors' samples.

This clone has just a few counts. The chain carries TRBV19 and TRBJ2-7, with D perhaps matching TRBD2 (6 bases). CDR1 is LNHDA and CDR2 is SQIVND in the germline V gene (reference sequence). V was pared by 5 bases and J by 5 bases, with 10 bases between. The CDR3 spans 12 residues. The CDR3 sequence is CASSQTGDEQYF. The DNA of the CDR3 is TGTGCCAGTAGTCAAACGGGGGACGAGCAGTACTTC.

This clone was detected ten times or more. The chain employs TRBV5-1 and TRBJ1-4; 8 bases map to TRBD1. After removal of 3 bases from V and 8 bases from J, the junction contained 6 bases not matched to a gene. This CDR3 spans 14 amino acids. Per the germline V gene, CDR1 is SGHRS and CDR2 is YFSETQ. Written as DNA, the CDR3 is TGCGCCAGCAGCTGGAGACAGGGGATGGAAAAACTGTTTTTT. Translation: CASSWRQGMEKLFF. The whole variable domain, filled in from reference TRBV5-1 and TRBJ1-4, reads KAGVTQTPRYLIKTRGQQVTLSCSPISGHRSVSWYQQTPGQGLQFLFEYFSETQRNKGNFPGRFSGRQFSNSRSEMNVSTLELGDSALYLCASSWRQGMEKLFFGSGTQLSVL.

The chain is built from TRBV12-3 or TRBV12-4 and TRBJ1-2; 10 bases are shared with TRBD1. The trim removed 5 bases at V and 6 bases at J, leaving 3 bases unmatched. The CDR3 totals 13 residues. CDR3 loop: CASSRQGADGYTF. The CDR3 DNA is TGTGCCAGCAGTCGACAGGGGGCGGATGGCTACACCTTC.

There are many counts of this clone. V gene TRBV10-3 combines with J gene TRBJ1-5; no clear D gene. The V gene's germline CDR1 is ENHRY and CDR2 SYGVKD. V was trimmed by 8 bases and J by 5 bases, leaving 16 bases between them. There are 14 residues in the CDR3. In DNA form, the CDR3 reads TGTGCCATCCCGGACCCTTCGCCCCATCAGCCCCAGCATTTT. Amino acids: CAIPDPSPHQPQHF.

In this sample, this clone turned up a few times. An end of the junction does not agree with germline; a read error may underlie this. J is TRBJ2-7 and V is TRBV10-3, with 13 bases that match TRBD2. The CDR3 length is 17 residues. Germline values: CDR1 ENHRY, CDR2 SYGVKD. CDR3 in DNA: TGTGCCAGCAGTTTATCGGGGACTAGCGGGACCCGTTACGAGCAGTACTTC. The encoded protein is CASSLSGTSGTRYEQYF.

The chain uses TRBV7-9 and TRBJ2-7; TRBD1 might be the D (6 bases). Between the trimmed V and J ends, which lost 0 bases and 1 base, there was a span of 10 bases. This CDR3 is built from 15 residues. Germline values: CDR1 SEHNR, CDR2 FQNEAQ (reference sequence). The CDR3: CASSLADSLSYEQYF. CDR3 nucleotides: TGTGCCAGCAGCTTAGCGGACAGCCTTTCCTACGAGCAGTACTTC.

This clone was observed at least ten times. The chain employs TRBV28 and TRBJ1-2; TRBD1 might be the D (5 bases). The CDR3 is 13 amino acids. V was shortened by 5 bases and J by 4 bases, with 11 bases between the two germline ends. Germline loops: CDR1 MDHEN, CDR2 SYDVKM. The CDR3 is CASSPPGSYGYTF. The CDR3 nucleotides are TGTGCCAGCAGTCCCCCAGGGAGCTATGGCTACACCTTC.

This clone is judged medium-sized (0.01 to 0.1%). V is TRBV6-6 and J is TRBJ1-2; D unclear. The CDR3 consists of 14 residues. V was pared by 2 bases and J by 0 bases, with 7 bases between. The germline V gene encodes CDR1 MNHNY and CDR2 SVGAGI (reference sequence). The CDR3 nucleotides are TGTGCCAGCAGTTACAGAGGCGCTAACTATGGCTACACCTTC. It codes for CASSYRGANYGYTF.

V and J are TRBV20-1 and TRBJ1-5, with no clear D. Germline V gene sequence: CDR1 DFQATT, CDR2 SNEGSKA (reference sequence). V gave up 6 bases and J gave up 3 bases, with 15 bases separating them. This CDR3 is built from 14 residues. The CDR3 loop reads CSALSRQDNQPQHF. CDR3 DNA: TGCAGTGCGCTTTCGAGGCAGGACAATCAGCCCCAGCATTTT.

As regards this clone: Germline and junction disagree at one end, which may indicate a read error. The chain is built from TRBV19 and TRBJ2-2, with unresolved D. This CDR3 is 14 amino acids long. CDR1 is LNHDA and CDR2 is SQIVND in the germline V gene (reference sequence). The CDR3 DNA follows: TGTGCCAGTAGTATCGCGGCCTCCACCTGGGAGCTGTTTTTT. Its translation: CASSIAASTWELFF.

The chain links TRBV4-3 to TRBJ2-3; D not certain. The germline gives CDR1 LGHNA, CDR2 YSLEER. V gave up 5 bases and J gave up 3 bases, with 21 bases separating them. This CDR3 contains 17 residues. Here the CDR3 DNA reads TGCGCCAGCAGCTCCCGCAGGCGTCCTACACCTACAGATACGCAGTATTTT. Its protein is CASSSRRRPTPTDTQYF.

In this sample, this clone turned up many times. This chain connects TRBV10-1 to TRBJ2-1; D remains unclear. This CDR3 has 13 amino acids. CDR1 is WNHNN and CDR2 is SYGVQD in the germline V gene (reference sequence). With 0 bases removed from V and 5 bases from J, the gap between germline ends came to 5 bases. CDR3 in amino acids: CASSESGNNEQFF. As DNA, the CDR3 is TGCGCCAGCAGTGAGTCGGGGAACAATGAGCAGTTCTTC.

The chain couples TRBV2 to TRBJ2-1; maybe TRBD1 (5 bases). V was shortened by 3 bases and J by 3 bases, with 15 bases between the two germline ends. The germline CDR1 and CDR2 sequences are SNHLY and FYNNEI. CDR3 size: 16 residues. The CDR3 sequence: CASSDAASGHYNEQFF. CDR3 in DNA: TGTGCCAGCAGTGACGCGGCGTCAGGGCACTACAATGAGCAGTTCTTC.

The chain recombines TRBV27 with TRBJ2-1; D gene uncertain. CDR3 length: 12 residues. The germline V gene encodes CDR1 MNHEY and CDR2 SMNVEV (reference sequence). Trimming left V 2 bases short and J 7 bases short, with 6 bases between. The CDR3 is CASSLDGNEQFF. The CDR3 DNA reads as TGTGCCAGCAGTTTAGACGGGAATGAGCAGTTCTTC.

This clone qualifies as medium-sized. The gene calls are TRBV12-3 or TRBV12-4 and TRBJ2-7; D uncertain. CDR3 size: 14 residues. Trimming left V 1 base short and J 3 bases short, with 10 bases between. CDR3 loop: CASSLEAAHYEQYF. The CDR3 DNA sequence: TGTGCCAGCAGTTTAGAGGCAGCTCACTACGAGCAGTACTTC.

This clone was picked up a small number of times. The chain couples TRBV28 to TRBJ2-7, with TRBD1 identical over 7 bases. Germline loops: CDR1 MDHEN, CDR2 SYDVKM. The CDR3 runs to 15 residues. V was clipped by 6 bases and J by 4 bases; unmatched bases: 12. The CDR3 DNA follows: TGTGCCAGCAGCGCAACCGGGACAGAGGGGTACGAGCAGTACTTC. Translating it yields CASSATGTEGYEQYF. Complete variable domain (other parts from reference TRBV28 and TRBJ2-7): DVKVTQSSRYLVKRTGEKVFLECVQDMDHENMFWYRQDPGLGLRLIYFSYDVKMKEKGDIPEGYSVSREKKERFSLILESASTNQTSMYLCASSATGTEGYEQYFGPGTRLTVT.

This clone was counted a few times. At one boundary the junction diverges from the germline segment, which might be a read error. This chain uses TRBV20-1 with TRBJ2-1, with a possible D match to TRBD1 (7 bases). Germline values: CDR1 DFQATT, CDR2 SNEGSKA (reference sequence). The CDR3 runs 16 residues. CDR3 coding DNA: TGCACTGCTAGGGGGGTTGGGGACAGACTCCACAATGAGCAGTTCTTC. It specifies CTARGVGDRLHNEQFF.

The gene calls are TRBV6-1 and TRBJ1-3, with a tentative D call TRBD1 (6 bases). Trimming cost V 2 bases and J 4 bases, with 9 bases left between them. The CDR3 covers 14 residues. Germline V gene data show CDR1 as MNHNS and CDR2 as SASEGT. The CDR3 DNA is TGTGCCAGCAGTGAACAGGGGAGGGGAAACACCATATATTTT. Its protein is CASSEQGRGNTIYF.

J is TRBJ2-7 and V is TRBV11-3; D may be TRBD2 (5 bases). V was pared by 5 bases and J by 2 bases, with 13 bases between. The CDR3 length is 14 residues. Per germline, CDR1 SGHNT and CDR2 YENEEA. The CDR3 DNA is TGTGCCAGCAGCACCCCCACTAGGGCCTACGAGCAGTACTTC. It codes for CASSTPTRAYEQYF.

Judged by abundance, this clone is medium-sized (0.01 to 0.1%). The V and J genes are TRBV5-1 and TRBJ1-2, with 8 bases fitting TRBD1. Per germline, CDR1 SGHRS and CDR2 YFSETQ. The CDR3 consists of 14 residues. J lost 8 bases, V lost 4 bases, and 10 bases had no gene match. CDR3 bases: TGCGCCAGCAGCACTACAGGACAGGGCGGGGGCTACACCTTC. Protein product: CASSTTGQGGGYTF.

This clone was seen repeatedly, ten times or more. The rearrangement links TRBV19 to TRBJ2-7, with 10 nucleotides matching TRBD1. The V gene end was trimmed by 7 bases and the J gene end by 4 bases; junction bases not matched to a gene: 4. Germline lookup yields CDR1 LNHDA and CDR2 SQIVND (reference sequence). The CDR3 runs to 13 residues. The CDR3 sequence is CASKRQGAYEQYF. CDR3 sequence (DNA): TGTGCCAGTAAACGACAGGGGGCGTACGAGCAGTACTTC.

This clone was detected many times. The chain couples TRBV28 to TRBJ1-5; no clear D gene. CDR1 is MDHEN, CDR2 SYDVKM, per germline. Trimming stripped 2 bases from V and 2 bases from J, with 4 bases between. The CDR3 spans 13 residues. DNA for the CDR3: TGTGCCAGCAGTTTAAACGGCAATCAGCCCCAGCATTTT. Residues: CASSLNGNQPQHF.

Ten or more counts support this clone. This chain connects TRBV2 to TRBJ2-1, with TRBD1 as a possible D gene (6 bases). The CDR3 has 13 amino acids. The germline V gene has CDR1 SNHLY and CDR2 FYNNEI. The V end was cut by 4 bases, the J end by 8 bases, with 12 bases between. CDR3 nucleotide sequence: TGTGCCAGCAGTGCAGCCAGGGGAGATGAGCAGTTCTTC. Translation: CASSAARGDEQFF.

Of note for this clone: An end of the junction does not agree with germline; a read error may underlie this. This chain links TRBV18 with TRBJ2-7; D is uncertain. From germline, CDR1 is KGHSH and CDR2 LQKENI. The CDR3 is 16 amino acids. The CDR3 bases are TGTGCCATCTCACCACGGAATGGGTCGAGCTCCTACGAGCAGTACTTC. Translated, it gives CAISPRNGSSSYEQYF.

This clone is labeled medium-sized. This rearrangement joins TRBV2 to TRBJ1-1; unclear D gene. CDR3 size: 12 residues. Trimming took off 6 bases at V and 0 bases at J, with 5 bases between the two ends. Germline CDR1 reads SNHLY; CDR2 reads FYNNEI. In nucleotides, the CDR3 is TGTGCCAGCAGGTTTCTGAACACTGAAGCTTTCTTT. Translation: CASRFLNTEAFF. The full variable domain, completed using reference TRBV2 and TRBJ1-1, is EPEVTQTPSHQVTQMGQEVILRCVPISNHLYFYWYRQILGQKVEFLVSFYNNEISEKSEIFDDQFSVERPDGSNFTLKIRSTKLEDSAMYFCASRFLNTEAFFGQGTRLTVV.

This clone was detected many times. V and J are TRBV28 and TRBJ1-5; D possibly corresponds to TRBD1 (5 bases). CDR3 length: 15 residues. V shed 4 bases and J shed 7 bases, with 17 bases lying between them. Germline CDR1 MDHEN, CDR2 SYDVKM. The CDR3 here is CASSSGTARGQPQHF. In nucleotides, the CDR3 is TGTGCCAGCAGTTCTGGGACCGCGCGAGGGCAGCCCCAGCATTTT.

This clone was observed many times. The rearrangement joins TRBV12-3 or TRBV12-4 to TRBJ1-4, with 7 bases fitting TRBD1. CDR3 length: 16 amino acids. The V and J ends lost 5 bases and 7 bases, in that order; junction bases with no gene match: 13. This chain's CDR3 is CASSEQTGFWGEKLFF. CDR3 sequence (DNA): TGTGCCAGCAGTGAACAGACAGGGTTCTGGGGTGAAAAACTGTTTTTT.